Following are 12 T cell receptor beta chains from one sample sequenced in a study of blood T cells in healthy people across ages. PCR was performed a second time for about 7 to 12 cycles using a sample-barcoded 5' primer and a J-beta primer mix. TCRdb reprocessed the 5' RACE reads via MiXCR and lists one record per CDR3 protein. The sample has roughly 700,000 distinct CDR3 sequences, roughly 50% seen once; the top ten hold 25% to 35%. Sequencing was done on a sample of blood. Receptors originate from an older woman in good health.

The V call is TRBV5-6, the J call TRBJ2-4; possible D gene TRBD2, 6 bases. Germline V lookup: CDR1 SGHDT, CDR2 YYEEEE. With 4 bases removed from V and 8 bases from J, the gap between germline ends came to 16 bases. The CDR3 runs to 14 residues. DNA of the CDR3: TGTGCCAGCAGCCCCGGCGGAGGGGAGGACATTCAGTACTTC. As protein: CASSPGGGEDIQYF.

This chain uses TRBV5-6 with TRBJ1-2; the D is unclear. Germline CDR1 is SGHDT and CDR2 is YYEEEE. V shed 0 bases and J shed 3 bases, with 12 bases lying between them. This CDR3 spans 15 amino acids. CDR3 protein: CASSLGVSLYYGYTF. CDR3 nucleotide sequence: TGTGCCAGCAGCTTGGGGGTCAGCCTTTACTATGGCTACACCTTC.

This clonotype was seen a few times. The V and J genes are TRBV5-1 and TRBJ2-1; tentative D call: TRBD2 (7 bases). The germline V gene encodes CDR1 SGHRS and CDR2 YFSETQ. The CDR3 is 16 amino acids. Trimming took off 6 bases at V and 3 bases at J, with 19 bases between the two ends. Here the CDR3 DNA reads TGCGCCAGCACCATCTTTCGGGGGGCAATCTACAATGAGCAGTTCTTC. Amino acid sequence: CASTIFRGAIYNEQFF.

This clonotype is judged medium-sized. The J gene is TRBJ1-2, the V gene TRBV20-1, with unresolved D. CDR3 size: 15 residues. Per the germline V gene, CDR1 is DFQATT and CDR2 is SNEGSKA (reference sequence). V lost 1 base to trimming and J lost 6 bases, with 18 bases between them. The CDR3 is CSARGLGTATNGYTF. CDR3 DNA sequence: TGCAGTGCTAGAGGGCTGGGAACCGCGACCAATGGCTACACCTTC.

In this sample, this clonotype turned up once. The chain combines TRBV11-2 with TRBJ1-2; TRBD1 might be the D (5 bases). Between the trimmed V and J ends, which lost 8 bases and 5 bases, there was a span of 24 bases. The CDR3 contains 16 residues. Germline V gene data show CDR1 as SGHAT and CDR2 as FQNNGV. CDR3 loop: CASGREGGGAAYGYTF. CDR3 DNA sequence: TGTGCCAGCGGCCGCGAAGGTGGAGGGGCGGCTTATGGCTACACCTTC. The whole variable domain, remainder taken from reference TRBV11-2 and TRBJ1-2, is EAGVAQSPRYKIIEKRQSVAFWCNPISGHATLYWYQQILGQGPKLLIQFQNNGVVDDSQLPKDRFSAERLKGVDSTLKIQPAKLEDSAVYLCASGREGGGAAYGYTFGSGTRLTVV.

This clonotype was recorded a few times. The CDR3 DNA reads TGCAGTGCTGGACAGGGCCCAAGTAGGGCCCGAAAACTCTACGAGCAGTACTTC. It codes for CSAGQGPSRARKLYEQYF. The chain combines TRBV20-1 with TRBJ2-7; TRBD1 matches 8 bases. After removal of 5 bases from V and 3 bases from J, the junction contained 21 bases not matched to a gene. The CDR3 loop spans 18 amino acids. Germline CDR1 and CDR2: DFQATT and SNEGSKA (reference sequence).

The chain joins TRBV6-1 to TRBJ2-1, with no clear D. The CDR3 length is 14 residues. Trimming shortened V by 7 bases and J by 0 bases, and 10 bases separated the two germline ends. CDR1 is MNHNS, CDR2 SASEGT, per germline. The CDR3 DNA is TGTGCCAGCACACCCACCTTCTCCTACAATGAGCAGTTCTTC. Its protein product is CASTPTFSYNEQFF.

The sample holds a few counts of this clonotype. The rearrangement uses TRBV4-2 and TRBJ1-2; tentative D call: TRBD1 (5 bases). The CDR3 has 14 residues. Trimming removed 3 bases at V and 4 bases at J, with 12 bases between. In germline, CDR1 is LGHNA, CDR2 YNFKEQ. CDR3 protein: CASSQSDTIYGYTF. The CDR3 DNA is TGTGCCAGCAGCCAGTCGGACACTATCTATGGCTACACCTTC.

This clonotype was counted only a few times. The CDR3 DNA reads TGCAGTGCTAGTCTTCCAAGGACGGTTTCCTACGAGCAGTACTTC. This encodes CSASLPRTVSYEQYF. The chain recombines TRBV20-1 with TRBJ2-7, with D hard to call. V lost 3 bases and J lost 1, with 16 bases in between. Germline lookup yields CDR1 DFQATT and CDR2 SNEGSKA (reference sequence). The CDR3 is made up of 15 amino acids.

This chain links TRBV20-1 with TRBJ2-1, with D perhaps given as TRBD1 or TRBD2 (5 bases each). The CDR3 is 13 amino acids. V was clipped by 6 bases and J by 4 bases, with 13 bases between them. Germline V CDR1 and CDR2: DFQATT, SNEGSKA (reference sequence). The CDR3 protein is CSATGPGYNEQFF. CDR3 sequence (DNA): TGCAGTGCCACGGGACCCGGGTACAATGAGCAGTTCTTC.

This clonotype has at least ten counts. The J gene is TRBJ1-5, the V gene TRBV7-2; 7 positions match TRBD1. Unmatched junction bases numbered 4, after V lost 4 bases and J lost 1 base. Per germline, CDR1 SGHTA and CDR2 FQGNSA. This CDR3 comprises 15 residues. The CDR3 loop reads CASSSDRESNQPQHF. CDR3 DNA: TGTGCCAGCAGCTCCGACAGGGAGAGCAATCAGCCCCAGCATTTT.

This chain joins TRBV7-2 and TRBJ2-2; 10 bases agree with TRBD1. The germline CDR1 and CDR2 sequences are SGHTA and FQGNSA. There are 16 residues in the CDR3. The trim removed 3 bases at V and 6 bases at J, leaving 7 bases unmatched. The CDR3 loop reads CASSLRTGGRAGELFF. In DNA, the CDR3 is TGTGCCAGCAGCTTGAGGACAGGGGGTAGGGCCGGGGAGCTGTTTTTT.